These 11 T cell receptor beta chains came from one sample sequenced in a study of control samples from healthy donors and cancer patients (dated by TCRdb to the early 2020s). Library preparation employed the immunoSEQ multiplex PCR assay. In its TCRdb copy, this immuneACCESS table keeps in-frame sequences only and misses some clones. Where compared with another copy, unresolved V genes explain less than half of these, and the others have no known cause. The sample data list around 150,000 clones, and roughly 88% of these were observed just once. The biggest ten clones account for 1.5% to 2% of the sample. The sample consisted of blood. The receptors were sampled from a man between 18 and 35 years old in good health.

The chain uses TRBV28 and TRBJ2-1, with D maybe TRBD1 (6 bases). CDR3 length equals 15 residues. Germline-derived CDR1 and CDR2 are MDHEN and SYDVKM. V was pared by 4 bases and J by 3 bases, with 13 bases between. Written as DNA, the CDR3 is TGTGCCAGCAGTTCTCCGGACAGAAACTACAATGAGCAGTTCTTC. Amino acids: CASSSPDRNYNEQFF.

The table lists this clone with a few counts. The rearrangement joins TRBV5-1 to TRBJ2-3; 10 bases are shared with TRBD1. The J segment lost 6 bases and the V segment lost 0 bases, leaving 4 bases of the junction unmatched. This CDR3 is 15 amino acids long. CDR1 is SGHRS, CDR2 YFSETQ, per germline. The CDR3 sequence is CASSLEGQGEDTQYF. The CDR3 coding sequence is TGCGCCAGCAGCTTGGAAGGACAGGGGGAGGATACGCAGTATTTT.

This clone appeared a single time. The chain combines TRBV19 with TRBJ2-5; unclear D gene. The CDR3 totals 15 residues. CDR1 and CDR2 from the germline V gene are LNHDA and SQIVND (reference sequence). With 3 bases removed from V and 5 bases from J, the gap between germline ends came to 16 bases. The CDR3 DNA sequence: TGTGCCAGTAGTATCACTTGGCTAGATGGTGAGACCCAGTACTTC. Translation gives CASSITWLDGETQYF.

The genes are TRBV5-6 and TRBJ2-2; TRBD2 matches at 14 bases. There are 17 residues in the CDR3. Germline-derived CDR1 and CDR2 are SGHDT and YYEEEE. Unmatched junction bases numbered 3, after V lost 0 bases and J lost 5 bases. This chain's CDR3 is CASSLGLAGGQTGELFF. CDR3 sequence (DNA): TGTGCCAGCAGCTTGGGACTAGCGGGGGGGCAGACCGGGGAGCTGTTTTTT.

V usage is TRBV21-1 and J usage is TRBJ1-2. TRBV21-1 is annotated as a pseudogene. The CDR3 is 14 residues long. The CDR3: CASRRSRFRYGYTF. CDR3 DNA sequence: TGTGCCAGCAGGCGCTCAAGGTTTCGGTATGGCTACACCTTC.

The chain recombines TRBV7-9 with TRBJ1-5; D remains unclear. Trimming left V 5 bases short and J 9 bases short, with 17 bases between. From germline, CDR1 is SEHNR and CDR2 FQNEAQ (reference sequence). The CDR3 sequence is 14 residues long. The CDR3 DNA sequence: TGTGCCAGCAGCGCACCAGGAGTCTCATGGCCCCAGCATTTT. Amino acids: CASSAPGVSWPQHF.

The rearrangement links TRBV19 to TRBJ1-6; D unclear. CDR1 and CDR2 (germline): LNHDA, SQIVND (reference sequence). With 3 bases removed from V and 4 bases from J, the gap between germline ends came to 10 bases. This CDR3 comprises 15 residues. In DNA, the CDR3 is TGTGCCAGTAGTATCCTGCCAGCTTATAATTCACCCCTCCACTTT. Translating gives CASSILPAYNSPLHF.

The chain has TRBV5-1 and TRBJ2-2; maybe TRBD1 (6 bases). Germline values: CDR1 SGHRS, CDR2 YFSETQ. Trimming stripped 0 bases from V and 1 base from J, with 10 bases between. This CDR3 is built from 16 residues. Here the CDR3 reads CASSLAETGNTGELFF. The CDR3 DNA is TGCGCCAGCAGCTTGGCTGAGACAGGGAACACCGGGGAGCTGTTTTTT.

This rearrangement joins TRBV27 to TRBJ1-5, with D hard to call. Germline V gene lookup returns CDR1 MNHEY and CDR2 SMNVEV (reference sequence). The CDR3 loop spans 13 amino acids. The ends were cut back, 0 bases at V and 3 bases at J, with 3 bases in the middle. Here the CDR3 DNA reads TGTGCCAGCAGTTTATCGGACAATCAGCCCCAGCATTTT. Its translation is CASSLSDNQPQHF.

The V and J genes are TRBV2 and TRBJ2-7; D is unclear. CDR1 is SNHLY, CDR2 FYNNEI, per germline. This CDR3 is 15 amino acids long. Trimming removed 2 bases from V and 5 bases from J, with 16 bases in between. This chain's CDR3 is CASSEKYRASDEQYF. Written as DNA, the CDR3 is TGTGCCAGCAGTGAAAAATACCGGGCTAGTGACGAGCAGTACTTC.

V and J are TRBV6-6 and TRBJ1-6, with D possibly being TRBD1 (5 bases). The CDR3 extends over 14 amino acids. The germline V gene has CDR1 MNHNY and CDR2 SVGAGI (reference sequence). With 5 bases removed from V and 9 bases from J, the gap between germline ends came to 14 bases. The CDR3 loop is CASSPGGGGSPLHF. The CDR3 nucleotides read TGTGCCAGCAGTCCCGGGGGTGGGGGTTCACCCCTCCACTTT.